This TCR beta chain was found in a study of molecular identifiers for immune sequencing clone quantification. General observations from the study: Over 99% of CMV-specific effector molecules, but under 1% of naive ones, were in clones above 20 copies.

A word on this clonotype: What it binds is unknown.

The sorting of naive CD8 T cells used the CD8+CD4-CCR7+CD45RA+ phenotype. Previously described methods and listed TCR primers were used for bulk TCR libraries. TCRdb ran MiXCR on the PCR reads and lists one entry per CDR3 protein. Among 80,000 to 130,000 distinct CDR3 sequences listed, over 30% were seen once. This clonotype originated in a human donor in good health. Some libraries in this study had Jurkat cell RNA spiked in. Sequences were obtained from naive CD8+ T cells from blood, with Jurkat cell RNA spiked in. Specified subset: FACS-sorted CD8+CD4-CCR7+CD45RA+ naive T cells.

The CDR3 DNA follows: TGTGCCAGCAGCTTAAGGGGCCCTGGGGCCAACGTCCTGACTTTC. It is translated as CASSLRGPGANVLTF. J is TRBJ2-6 and V is TRBV5-6; a possible D gene is TRBD1 (5 bases). V dropped 2 bases and J dropped 2 bases, with 8 bases sitting between them. Germline assignment: CDR1 SGHDT and CDR2 YYEEEE. The CDR3 covers 15 residues. Drawing the rest from reference TRBV5-6 and TRBJ2-6, the complete variable domain is DAGVTQSPTHLIKTRGQQVTLRCSPKSGHDTVSWYQQALGQGPQFIFQYYEEEERQRGNFPDRFSGHQFPNYSSELNVNALLLGDSALYLCASSLRGPGANVLTFGAGSRLTVL.